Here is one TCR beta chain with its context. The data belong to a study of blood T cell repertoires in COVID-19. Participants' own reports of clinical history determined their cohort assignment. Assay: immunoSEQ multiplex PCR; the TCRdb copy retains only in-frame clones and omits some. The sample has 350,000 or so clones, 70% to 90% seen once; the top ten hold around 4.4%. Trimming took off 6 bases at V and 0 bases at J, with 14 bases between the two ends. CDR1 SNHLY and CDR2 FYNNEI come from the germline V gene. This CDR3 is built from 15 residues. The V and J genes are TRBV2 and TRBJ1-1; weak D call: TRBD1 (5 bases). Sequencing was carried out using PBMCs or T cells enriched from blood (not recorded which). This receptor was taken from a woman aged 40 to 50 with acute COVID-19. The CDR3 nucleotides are TGTGCCAGCAGCGACGACAGTCTCATGAACACTGAAGCTTTCTTT. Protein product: CASSDDSLMNTEAFF.